This paragraph reports one T cell receptor beta chain. This entry is derived from a study of blood T cell repertoires in COVID-19. Authors' analysis steps: Amplification from reference gene primers served as the basis for estimated nucleated cell counts. TCRdb's copy holds only in-frame clones and misses some; the assay was immunoSEQ multiplex PCR. V and J calls and clone size come straight from that table; D and trimming were deduced from the DNA. The sample includes some 48,000 clones, 80% to 90% of them seen just once. This CDR3 comprises 17 residues. Germline CDR1 SGHDN, CDR2 FVKESK. Germline trimming cut 3 bases from V and 1 base from J; bases unmatched to any gene: 7.

This sequence originates from a human donor in a cohort sampled during active COVID-19. Material for sequencing was peripheral blood. The chain recombines TRBV14 with TRBJ2-3; 10 bases agree with TRBD2. The CDR3 reads CASSHGLAGGRTDTQYF. The CDR3 DNA reads TGTGCCAGCAGCCATGGTTTAGCGGGGGGCCGCACAGATACGCAGTATTTT.